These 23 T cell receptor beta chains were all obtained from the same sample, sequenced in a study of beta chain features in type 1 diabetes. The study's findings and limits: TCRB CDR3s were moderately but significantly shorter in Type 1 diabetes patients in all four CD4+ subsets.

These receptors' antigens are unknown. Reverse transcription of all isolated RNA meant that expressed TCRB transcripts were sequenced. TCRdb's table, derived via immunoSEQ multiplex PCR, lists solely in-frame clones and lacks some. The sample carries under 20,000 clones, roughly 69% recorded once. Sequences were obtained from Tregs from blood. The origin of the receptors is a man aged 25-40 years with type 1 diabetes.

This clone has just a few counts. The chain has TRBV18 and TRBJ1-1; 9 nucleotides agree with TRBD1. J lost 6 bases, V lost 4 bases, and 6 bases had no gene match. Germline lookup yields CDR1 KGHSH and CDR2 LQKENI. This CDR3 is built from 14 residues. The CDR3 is CASSLQGQGSEAFF. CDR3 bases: TGTGCCAGCTCACTGCAGGGACAGGGCTCTGAAGCTTTCTTT.

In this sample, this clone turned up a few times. The CDR3 DNA reads TGTGCCAGCAGTGCAGGACAGCGGCATGCTTATGGCTACACCTTC. Translating it yields CASSAGQRHAYGYTF. The rearrangement uses TRBV6-1 and TRBJ1-2; a possible D gene is TRBD1 (6 bases). Trimming shortened V by 4 bases and J by 5 bases, and 17 bases separated the two germline ends. CDR3 length equals 15 residues. Looked up from germline, CDR1 is MNHNS and CDR2 is SASEGT.

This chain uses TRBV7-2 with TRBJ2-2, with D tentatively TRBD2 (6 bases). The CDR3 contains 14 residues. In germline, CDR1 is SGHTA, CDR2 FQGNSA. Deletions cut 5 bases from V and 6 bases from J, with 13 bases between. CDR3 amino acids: CASSADPGAGELFF. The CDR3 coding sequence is TGTGCCAGCAGCGCGGACCCGGGGGCCGGGGAGCTGTTTTTT. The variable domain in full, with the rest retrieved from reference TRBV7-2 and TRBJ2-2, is GAGVSQSPSNKVTEKGKDVELRCDPISGHTALYWYRQSLGQGLEFLIYFQGNSAPDKSGLPSDRFSAERTGGSVSTLTIQRTQQEDSAVYLCASSADPGAGELFFGEGSRLTVL.

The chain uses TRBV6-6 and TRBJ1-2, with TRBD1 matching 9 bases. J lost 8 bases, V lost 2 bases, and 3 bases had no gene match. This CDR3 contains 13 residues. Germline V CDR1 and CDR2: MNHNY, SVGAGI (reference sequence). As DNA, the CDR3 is TGTGCCAGCAGTTACGAGGGGACAGGGGGCTACACCTTC. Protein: CASSYEGTGGYTF.

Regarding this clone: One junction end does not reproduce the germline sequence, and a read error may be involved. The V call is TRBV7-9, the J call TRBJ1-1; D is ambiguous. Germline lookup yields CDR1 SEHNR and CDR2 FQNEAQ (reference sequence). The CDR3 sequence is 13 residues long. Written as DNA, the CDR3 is TGTGCCAGCAGCCACACAACCGGGGAGGGCCGAATCTTT. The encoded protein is CASSHTTGEGRIF.

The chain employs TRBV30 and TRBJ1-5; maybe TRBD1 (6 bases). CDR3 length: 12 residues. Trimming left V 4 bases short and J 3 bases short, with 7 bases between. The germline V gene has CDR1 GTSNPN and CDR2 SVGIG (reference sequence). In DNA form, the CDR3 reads TGTGCCTGGAACAGGGTCAATCAGCCCCAGCATTTT. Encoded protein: CAWNRVNQPQHF.

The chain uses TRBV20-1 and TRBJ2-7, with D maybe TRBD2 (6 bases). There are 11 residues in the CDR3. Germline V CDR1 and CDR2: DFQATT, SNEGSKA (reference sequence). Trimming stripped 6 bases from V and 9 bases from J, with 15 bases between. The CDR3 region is CSARLEAAQYF. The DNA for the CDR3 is TGCAGTGCAAGACTAGAAGCGGCGCAGTACTTC.

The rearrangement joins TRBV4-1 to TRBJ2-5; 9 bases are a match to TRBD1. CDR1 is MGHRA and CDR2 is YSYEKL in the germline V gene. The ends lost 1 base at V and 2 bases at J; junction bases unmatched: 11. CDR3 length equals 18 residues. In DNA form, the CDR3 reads TGCGCCAGCAGCCAAGGGCTCAGGACAGGGGCCTTACAAGAGACCCAGTACTTC. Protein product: CASSQGLRTGALQETQYF.

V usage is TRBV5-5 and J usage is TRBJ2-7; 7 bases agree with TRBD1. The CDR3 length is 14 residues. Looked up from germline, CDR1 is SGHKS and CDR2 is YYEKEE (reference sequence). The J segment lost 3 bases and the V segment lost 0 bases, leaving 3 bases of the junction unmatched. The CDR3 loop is CASSLEDRYYEQYF. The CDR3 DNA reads TGTGCCAGCAGCTTGGAGGACAGGTACTACGAGCAGTACTTC.

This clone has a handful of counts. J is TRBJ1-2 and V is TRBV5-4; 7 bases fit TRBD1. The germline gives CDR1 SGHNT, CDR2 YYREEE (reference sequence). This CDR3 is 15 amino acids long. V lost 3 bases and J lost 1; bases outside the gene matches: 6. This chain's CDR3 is CASSWGTAINYGYTF. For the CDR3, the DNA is TGTGCCAGCAGCTGGGGGACAGCTATTAACTATGGCTACACCTTC. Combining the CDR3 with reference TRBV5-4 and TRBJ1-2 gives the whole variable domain ETGVTQSPTHLIKTRGQQVTLRCSSQSGHNTVSWYQQALGQGPQFIFQYYREEENGRGNFPPRFSGLQFPNYSSELNVNALELDDSALYLCASSWGTAINYGYTFGSGTRLTVV.

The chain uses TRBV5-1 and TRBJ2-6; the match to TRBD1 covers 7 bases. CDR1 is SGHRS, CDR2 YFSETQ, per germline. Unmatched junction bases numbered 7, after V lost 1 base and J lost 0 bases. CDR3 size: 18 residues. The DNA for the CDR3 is TGCGCCAGCAGCTTGAGACCGACAGGGTACTCTGGGGCCAACGTCCTGACTTTC. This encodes CASSLRPTGYSGANVLTF.

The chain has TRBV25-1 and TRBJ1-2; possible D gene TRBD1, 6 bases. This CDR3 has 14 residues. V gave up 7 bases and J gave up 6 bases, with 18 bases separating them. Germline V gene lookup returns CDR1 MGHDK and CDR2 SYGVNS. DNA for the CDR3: TGTGCCAGCACTCATTCGGACAGAGATAATGGCTACACCTTC. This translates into CASTHSDRDNGYTF.

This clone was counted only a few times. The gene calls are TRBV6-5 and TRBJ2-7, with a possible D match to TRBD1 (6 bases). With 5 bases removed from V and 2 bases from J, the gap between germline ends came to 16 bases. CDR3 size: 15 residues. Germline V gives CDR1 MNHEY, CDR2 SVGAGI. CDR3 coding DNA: TGTGCCAGCAGTCCCGGGACACTCTACACCTACGAGCAGTACTTC. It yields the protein CASSPGTLYTYEQYF.

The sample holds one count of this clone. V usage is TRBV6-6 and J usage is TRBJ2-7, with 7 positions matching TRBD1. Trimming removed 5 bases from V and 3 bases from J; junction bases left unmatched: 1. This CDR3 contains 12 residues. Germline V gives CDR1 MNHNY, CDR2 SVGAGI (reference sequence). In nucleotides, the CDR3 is TGTGCCAGCAGTAGACAGGGCTACGAGCAGTACTTC. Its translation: CASSRQGYEQYF.

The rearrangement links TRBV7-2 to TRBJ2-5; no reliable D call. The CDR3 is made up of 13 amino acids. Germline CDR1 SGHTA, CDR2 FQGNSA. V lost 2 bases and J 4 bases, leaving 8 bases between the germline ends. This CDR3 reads CASSLLGRETQYF. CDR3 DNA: TGTGCCAGCAGCTTACTAGGCCGAGAGACCCAGTACTTC.

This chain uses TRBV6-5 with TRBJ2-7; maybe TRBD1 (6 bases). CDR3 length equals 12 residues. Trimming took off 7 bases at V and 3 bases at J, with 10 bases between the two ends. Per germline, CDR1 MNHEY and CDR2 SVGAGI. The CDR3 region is CASTGQFYEQYF. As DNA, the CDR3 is TGTGCCAGCACCGGACAGTTCTACGAGCAGTACTTC.

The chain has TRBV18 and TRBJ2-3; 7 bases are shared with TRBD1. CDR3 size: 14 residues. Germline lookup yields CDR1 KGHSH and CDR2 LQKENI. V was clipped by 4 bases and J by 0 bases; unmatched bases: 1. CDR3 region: CASSRGQSTDTQYF. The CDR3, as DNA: TGTGCCAGCTCACGGGGACAGAGCACAGATACGCAGTATTTT.

CDR3 in DNA: TGTGCCAGCAGCCAACTGACTAGCGGGGGACGTGAGCAGTACTTC. It specifies CASSQLTSGGREQYF. The chain is built from TRBV4-2 and TRBJ2-7, with 12 bases lining up with TRBD2. Germline CDR1 is LGHNA and CDR2 is YNFKEQ. CDR3 length: 15 amino acids. V was clipped by 2 bases and J by 7 bases; unmatched bases: 6.

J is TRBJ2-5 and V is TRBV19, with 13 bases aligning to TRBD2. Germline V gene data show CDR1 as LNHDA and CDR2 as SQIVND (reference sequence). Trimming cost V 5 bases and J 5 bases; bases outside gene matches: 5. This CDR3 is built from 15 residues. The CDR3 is CASSPGLAGSETQYF. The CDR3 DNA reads TGTGCCAGTAGTCCGGGACTAGCGGGATCGGAGACCCAGTACTTC. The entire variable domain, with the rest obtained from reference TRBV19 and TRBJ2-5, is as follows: DGGITQSPKYLFRKEGQNVTLSCEQNLNHDAMYWYRQDPGQGLRLIYYSQIVNDFQKGDIAEGYSVSREKKESFPLTVTSAQKNPTAFYLCASSPGLAGSETQYFGPGTRLLVL.

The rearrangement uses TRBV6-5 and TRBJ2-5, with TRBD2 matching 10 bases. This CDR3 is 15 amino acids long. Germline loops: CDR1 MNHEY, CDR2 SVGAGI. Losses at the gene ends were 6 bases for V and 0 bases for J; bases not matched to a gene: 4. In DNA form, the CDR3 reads TGTGCCAGCAGGAGCGGGAGGGATAACCAAGAGACCCAGTACTTC. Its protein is CASRSGRDNQETQYF.

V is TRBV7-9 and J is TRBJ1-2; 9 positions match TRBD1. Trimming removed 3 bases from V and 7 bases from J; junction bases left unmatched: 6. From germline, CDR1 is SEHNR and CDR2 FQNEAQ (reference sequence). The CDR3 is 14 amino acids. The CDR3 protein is CASSLAGTGSGYTF. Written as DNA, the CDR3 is TGTGCCAGCAGCTTGGCGGGGACAGGGAGTGGCTACACCTTC. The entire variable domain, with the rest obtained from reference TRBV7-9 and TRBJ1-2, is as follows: DTGVSQNPRHKITKRGQNVTFRCDPISEHNRLYWYRQTLGQGPEFLTYFQNEAQLEKSRLLSDRFSAERPKGSFSTLEIQRTEQGDSAMYLCASSLAGTGSGYTFGSGTRLTVV.

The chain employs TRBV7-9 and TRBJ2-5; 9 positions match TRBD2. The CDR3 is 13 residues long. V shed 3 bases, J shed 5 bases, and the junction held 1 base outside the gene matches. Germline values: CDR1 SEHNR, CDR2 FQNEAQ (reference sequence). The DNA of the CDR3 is TGTGCCAGCAGCTTCGCGGGAGGGGAGACCCAGTACTTC. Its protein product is CASSFAGGETQYF.

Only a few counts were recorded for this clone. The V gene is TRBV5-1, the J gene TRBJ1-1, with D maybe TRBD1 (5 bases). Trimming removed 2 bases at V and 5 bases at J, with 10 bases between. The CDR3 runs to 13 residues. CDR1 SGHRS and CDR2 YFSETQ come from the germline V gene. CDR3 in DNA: TGCGCCAGCAGCTTACGGGGGGAAACTGAAGCTTTCTTT. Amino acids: CASSLRGETEAFF.